These 7 T cell receptor beta chains share one sample of origin, sequenced in a study of blood T cell repertoires in COVID-19. TCRdb keeps only in-frame clones here, not all; method: immunoSEQ multiplex PCR. The data contain some 97,000 clones, 80% of them singletons. The sequenced material came from peripheral blood. These receptors came from a man between 65 and 85 years old with active or convalescent COVID-19.

V usage is TRBV5-6 and J usage is TRBJ2-2, with D possibly matching TRBD1 (7 bases). The CDR3 sequence is 13 residues long. Per germline, CDR1 SGHDT and CDR2 YYEEEE. Trimming pared 7 bases from V and 7 bases from J, leaving 14 bases between. The CDR3: CASGLQGIGELFF. The DNA of the CDR3 is TGTGCCAGCGGACTACAGGGGATCGGGGAGCTGTTTTTT.

This clone has more than one count but fewer than ten. The chain couples TRBV25-1 to TRBJ2-7; 9 bases agree with TRBD1. Germline CDR1 and CDR2: MGHDK and SYGVNS. V was pared by 4 bases and J by 3 bases, with 13 bases of the junction left unmatched. CDR3 size: 17 residues. This CDR3 is CASSGSWVGQGYYEQYF. CDR3 nucleotides: TGTGCCAGCAGTGGCTCCTGGGTCGGACAGGGGTACTACGAGCAGTACTTC.

This chain joins TRBV24-1 and TRBJ2-7, with TRBD1 matching 9 bases. With 3 bases clipped from V and 2 bases from J, the junction kept 4 bases outside the gene matches. The CDR3 extends over 15 amino acids. In germline, CDR1 is KGHDR, CDR2 SFDVKD. The CDR3: CATSDGGQGTYEQYF. Here the CDR3 DNA reads TGTGCCACCAGTGATGGGGGACAGGGCACCTACGAGCAGTACTTC.

The chain employs TRBV6-5 and TRBJ2-7; 7 positions match TRBD2. Unmatched junction bases numbered 2, after V lost 8 bases and J lost 4 bases. Germline assignment: CDR1 MNHEY and CDR2 SVGAGI. This CDR3 has 11 amino acids. The DNA for the CDR3 is TGTGCCAGCTCGGGAGGTTACGAGCAGTACTTC. Encoded protein: CASSGGYEQYF.

In this sample, this clone turned up once. The chain employs TRBV2 and TRBJ1-1, with 8 bases fitting TRBD1. The CDR3 covers 11 residues. Germline trimming cut 10 bases from V and 5 bases from J; bases unmatched to any gene: 3. Germline CDR1 is SNHLY and CDR2 is FYNNEI. The CDR3 DNA reads TGTGCCAACACAGGGGGTACTGAAGCTTTCTTT. It codes for CANTGGTEAFF.

This chain joins TRBV5-1 and TRBJ2-2; 11 bases map to TRBD2. The germline gives CDR1 SGHRS, CDR2 YFSETQ. V lost 5 bases and J lost 4; bases outside the gene matches: 7. CDR3 length: 16 amino acids. The CDR3, as DNA: TGCGCCAGCAGTCCGACTAGCGGGAAACTCACCGGGGAGCTGTTTTTT. Residues: CASSPTSGKLTGELFF.

V and J are TRBV19 and TRBJ2-7, with D possibly matching TRBD1 (6 bases). Germline assignment: CDR1 LNHDA and CDR2 SQIVND (reference sequence). The CDR3 totals 14 residues. V lost 5 bases and J lost 2, with 13 bases in between. The CDR3 loop reads CASSSGTHTYEQYF. CDR3 sequence (DNA): TGTGCCAGTAGTTCCGGGACACACACCTACGAGCAGTACTTC.